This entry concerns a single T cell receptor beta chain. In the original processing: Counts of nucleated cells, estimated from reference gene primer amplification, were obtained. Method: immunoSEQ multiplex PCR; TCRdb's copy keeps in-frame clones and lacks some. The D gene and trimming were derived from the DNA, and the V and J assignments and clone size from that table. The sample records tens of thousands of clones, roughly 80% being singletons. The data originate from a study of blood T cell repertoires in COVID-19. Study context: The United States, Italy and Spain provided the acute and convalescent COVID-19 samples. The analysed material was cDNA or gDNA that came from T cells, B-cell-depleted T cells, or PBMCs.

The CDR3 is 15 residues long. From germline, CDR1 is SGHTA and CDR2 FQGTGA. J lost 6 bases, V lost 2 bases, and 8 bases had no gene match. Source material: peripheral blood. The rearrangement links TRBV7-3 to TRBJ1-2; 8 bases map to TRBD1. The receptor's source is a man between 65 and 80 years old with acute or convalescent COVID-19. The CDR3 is CASSLDPDRVDGYTF. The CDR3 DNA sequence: TGTGCCAGCAGCTTAGATCCGGACAGGGTCGATGGCTACACCTTC.